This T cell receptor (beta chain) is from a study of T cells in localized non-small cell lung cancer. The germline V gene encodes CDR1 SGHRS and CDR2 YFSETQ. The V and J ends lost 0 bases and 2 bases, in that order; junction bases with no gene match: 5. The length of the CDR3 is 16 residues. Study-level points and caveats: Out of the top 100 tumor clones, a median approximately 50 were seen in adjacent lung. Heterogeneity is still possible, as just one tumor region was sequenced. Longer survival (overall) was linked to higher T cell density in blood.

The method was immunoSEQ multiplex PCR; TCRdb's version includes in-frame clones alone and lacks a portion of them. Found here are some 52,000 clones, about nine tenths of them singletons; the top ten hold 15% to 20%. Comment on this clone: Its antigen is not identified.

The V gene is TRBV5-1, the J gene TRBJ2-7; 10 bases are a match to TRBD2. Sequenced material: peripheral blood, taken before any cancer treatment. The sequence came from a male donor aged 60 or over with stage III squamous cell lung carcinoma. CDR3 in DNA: TGCGCCAGCAGCTTGGAAGCTAGCGGGGGTACCTACGAGCAGTACTTC. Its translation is CASSLEASGGTYEQYF.